Listed below are T cell receptor beta chains from one sample, sequenced in a study of cytomegalovirus exposure and HLA in healthy donors. Using immunoSEQ multiplex PCR, the repertoire was profiled, and TCRdb retains in-frame clones only, with some absent. The table lists fewer than 150,000 clones, more than 70% of them singletons. What was sequenced was PBMCs. All receptors come from a woman in her 50s in good health and CMV-seronegative. The CDR3 runs from the conserved cysteine through the conserved F or W. A D gene is named only where the DNA matches it firmly. Rows may omit the clone size; those that give it use once, few, many or a size class.

cdr3_length: 15; j_call: TRBJ1-2; v_call: TRBV21-1; clone_size: .; d_call: .; cdr3_nt: TGTGCCAGCAGTACAAGCGGGGACAGGGCCCCTGGCTACACCTTC; cdr3_aa: CASSTSGDRAPGYTF
cdr3_length: 15; j_call: TRBJ1-4; v_call: TRBV6-5; clone_size: once; d_call: .; cdr3_nt: TGTGCCAGCAGTTACCGAGACGCGGCTAATGAAAAACTGTTTTTT; cdr3_aa: CASSYRDAANEKLFF
cdr3_length: 15; j_call: TRBJ1-2; v_call: TRBV7-2; clone_size: .; d_call: TRBD1; cdr3_nt: TGTGCCAGCAGCTTAGCAGTACAGGGGGCAGAAGGCTACACCTTC; cdr3_aa: CASSLAVQGAEGYTF
cdr3_length: 13; j_call: TRBJ1-2; v_call: TRBV19; clone_size: .; d_call: .; cdr3_nt: TGTGCCAGTAGTATAGACAGACTCTATGGCTACACCTTC; cdr3_aa: CASSIDRLYGYTF
cdr3_length: 16; j_call: TRBJ2-1; v_call: TRBV12-5; clone_size: .; d_call: TRBD2; cdr3_nt: TGTGCTAGTGGCCGGACTAGCGGGGGGGCCAACAATGAGCAGTTCTTC; cdr3_aa: CASGRTSGGANNEQFF
cdr3_length: 15; j_call: TRBJ1-5; v_call: TRBV6-5; clone_size: .; d_call: .; cdr3_nt: TGTGCCAGCAGCCCCGGGGGGTTGGGCAATCAGCCCCAGCATTTT; cdr3_aa: CASSPGGLGNQPQHF
cdr3_length: 14; j_call: TRBJ2-7; v_call: TRBV7-6; clone_size: .; d_call: TRBD1; cdr3_nt: TGTGCCAGCAGCCCCGGGACAGGGATCGGGGAGCAGTACTTC; cdr3_aa: CASSPGTGIGEQYF
cdr3_length: 12; j_call: TRBJ2-7; v_call: TRBV7-9; clone_size: .; d_call: .; cdr3_nt: TGTGCCAGCAGCTTCTCAGAAACCTGGCAGTACTTC; cdr3_aa: CASSFSETWQYF
cdr3_length: 14; j_call: TRBJ1-4; v_call: TRBV5-3; clone_size: .; d_call: TRBD1; cdr3_nt: TGTGCCAGAAGCCTTCAGGGGGCGCGTGAAAAACTGTTTTTT; cdr3_aa: CARSLQGAREKLFF
cdr3_length: 16; j_call: TRBJ2-3; v_call: TRBV7-3; clone_size: .; d_call: TRBD1; cdr3_nt: TGTGCCAGCAGCTTAACCGGACAGGGGGGCCCAGATACGCAGTATTTT; cdr3_aa: CASSLTGQGGPDTQYF
cdr3_length: 15; j_call: TRBJ2-7; v_call: TRBV15; clone_size: .; d_call: TRBD1; cdr3_nt: TGTGCCACCAGCAGAGATGGGGCCAGGGGGCACGAGCAGTACTTC; cdr3_aa: CATSRDGARGHEQYF
cdr3_length: 12; j_call: TRBJ2-7; v_call: TRBV7-9; clone_size: .; d_call: .; cdr3_nt: TGTTCCAGCAACGATAGGTACTACGAGCAGTACTTC; cdr3_aa: CSSNDRYYEQYF
cdr3_length: 15; j_call: TRBJ1-4; v_call: TRBV2; clone_size: .; d_call: TRBD1; cdr3_nt: TGTGCCAGCAGAAAGTTTGACAGGGAAGGAGAAAAACTGTTTTTT; cdr3_aa: CASRKFDREGEKLFF
cdr3_length: 12; j_call: TRBJ1-4; v_call: TRBV6-1; clone_size: once; d_call: TRBD1; cdr3_nt: TGTGCCAGCAGGGACAGGGATGAAAAACTGTTTTTT; cdr3_aa: CASRDRDEKLFF
cdr3_length: 11; j_call: TRBJ2-7; v_call: TRBV20-1; clone_size: few; d_call: .; cdr3_nt: TGCAGTGGCACCGACAACTACGAGCAGTACTTC; cdr3_aa: CSGTDNYEQYF
cdr3_length: 14; j_call: TRBJ2-2; v_call: TRBV14; clone_size: .; d_call: .; cdr3_nt: TGTGCCAGCAGCCCGTTTCTAGCTTCCGGGGAGCTGTTTTTT; cdr3_aa: CASSPFLASGELFF
cdr3_length: 14; j_call: TRBJ1-6; v_call: TRBV28; clone_size: .; d_call: .; cdr3_nt: TGTGCCAGCAGTATACAGGGCGGTAATTCACCCCTCCACTTT; cdr3_aa: CASSIQGGNSPLHF
cdr3_length: 16; j_call: TRBJ2-1; v_call: TRBV7-9; clone_size: .; d_call: TRBD1; cdr3_nt: TGTGCCAGCAGCTTAGTCCCGGGACAGGGATGGAATGAGCAGTTCTTC; cdr3_aa: CASSLVPGQGWNEQFF
cdr3_length: 19; j_call: TRBJ1-1; v_call: TRBV28; clone_size: .; d_call: TRBD1; cdr3_nt: TGTGCCAGCAGTTTATTCGGCCGGGGACAGGGGGGGACAAACACTGAAGCTTTCTTT; cdr3_aa: CASSLFGRGQGGTNTEAFF
cdr3_length: 14; j_call: TRBJ2-7; v_call: TRBV7-9; clone_size: .; d_call: .; cdr3_nt: TGTGCCAGCAGCTTATCCTGGGGAGCGTACGAGCAGTACTTC; cdr3_aa: CASSLSWGAYEQYF
cdr3_length: 20; j_call: TRBJ1-4; v_call: TRBV19; clone_size: .; d_call: TRBD1; cdr3_nt: TGTGCCAGTAGTATAGTCGGGACAGGGAAAGTATCGGCAACTAATGAAAAACTGTTTTTT; cdr3_aa: CASSIVGTGKVSATNEKLFF
cdr3_length: 16; j_call: TRBJ2-6; v_call: TRBV15; clone_size: .; d_call: TRBD2; cdr3_nt: TGTGCCACCAGCATCCCGCGGGGGGCTGGGGCCAACGTCCTGACTTTC; cdr3_aa: CATSIPRGAGANVLTF
cdr3_length: 17; j_call: TRBJ2-2; v_call: TRBV27; clone_size: .; d_call: TRBD1; cdr3_nt: TGTGCCAGCAGTTTATGGGGGTGGGACAGGGTATCCGGGGAGCTGTTTTTT; cdr3_aa: CASSLWGWDRVSGELFF
cdr3_length: 16; j_call: TRBJ2-3; v_call: TRBV5-1; clone_size: .; d_call: TRBD1; cdr3_nt: TGCGCCAGCAGCCCCCAGGGACAGGGAGGCGTGGATACGCAGTATTTT; cdr3_aa: CASSPQGQGGVDTQYF
cdr3_length: 14; j_call: TRBJ2-7; v_call: TRBV15; clone_size: once; d_call: .; cdr3_nt: TGTGCCACCAGCAGAGTAGACTCCCCGGATGAGCAGTACTTC; cdr3_aa: CATSRVDSPDEQYF
cdr3_length: 17; j_call: TRBJ2-5; v_call: TRBV4-2; clone_size: .; d_call: TRBD1; cdr3_nt: TGTGCCAGCAGCCAAGATCGACAGGGCCCTAGTCAAGAGACCCAGTACTTC; cdr3_aa: CASSQDRQGPSQETQYF
cdr3_length: 15; j_call: TRBJ2-3; v_call: TRBV27; clone_size: .; d_call: .; cdr3_nt: TGTGCCAGCAGTTTCCTGCCTTCCGGGACAGATACGCAGTATTTT; cdr3_aa: CASSFLPSGTDTQYF
cdr3_length: 16; j_call: TRBJ1-6; v_call: TRBV7-3; clone_size: .; d_call: .; cdr3_nt: TGTGCCAGCAGCTTAACCGGCGGGGGGCGATTCTCACCCCTCCACTTT; cdr3_aa: CASSLTGGGRFSPLHF
cdr3_length: 16; j_call: TRBJ2-3; v_call: TRBV6-1; clone_size: .; d_call: TRBD2; cdr3_nt: TGTGCCAGCAGTGATGAGGCTAGCGGGGACACATATACGCAGTATTTT; cdr3_aa: CASSDEASGDTYTQYF
cdr3_length: 13; j_call: TRBJ1-1; v_call: TRBV6-4; clone_size: few; d_call: .; cdr3_nt: TGTGCCAGCAGTGTCGGGTATGGCACTGAAGCTTTCTTT; cdr3_aa: CASSVGYGTEAFF
cdr3_length: 15; j_call: TRBJ1-3; v_call: TRBV18; clone_size: .; d_call: .; cdr3_nt: TGTGCCAGCTCACCGGGACAATACTCTGGAAACACCATATATTTT; cdr3_aa: CASSPGQYSGNTIYF
cdr3_length: 11; j_call: TRBJ2-1; v_call: TRBV29-1; clone_size: .; d_call: .; cdr3_nt: TGCAGCGTTCAGACCTACAATGAGCAGTTCTTC; cdr3_aa: CSVQTYNEQFF
cdr3_length: 16; j_call: TRBJ1-3; v_call: TRBV7-2; clone_size: few; d_call: .; cdr3_nt: TGTGCCAGCAGCTTAGGGGGGCCCTCGACTGGAAACACCATATATTTT; cdr3_aa: CASSLGGPSTGNTIYF
cdr3_length: 15; j_call: TRBJ2-1; v_call: TRBV5-6; clone_size: .; d_call: .; cdr3_nt: TGTGCCAGCAGCTTGGGGGGGGAACGGTACAATGAGCAGTTCTTC; cdr3_aa: CASSLGGERYNEQFF
cdr3_length: 14; j_call: TRBJ1-2; v_call: TRBV7-9; clone_size: few; d_call: .; cdr3_nt: TGTGCCAGCAGCCCCGGAGGGCAGGACTATGGCTACACCTTC; cdr3_aa: CASSPGGQDYGYTF
cdr3_length: 15; j_call: TRBJ1-1; v_call: TRBV6-6; clone_size: .; d_call: TRBD1; cdr3_nt: TGTGCCAGCAGTTCTAGGAACAGGGGAAAAGATGAAGCTTTCTTT; cdr3_aa: CASSSRNRGKDEAFF
cdr3_length: 17; j_call: TRBJ1-4; v_call: TRBV5-1; clone_size: .; d_call: .; cdr3_nt: TGCGCCAGCAGCTTGGAGGTTGGGCGGGACGTGAATGAAAAACTGTTTTTT; cdr3_aa: CASSLEVGRDVNEKLFF
cdr3_length: 15; j_call: TRBJ2-7; v_call: TRBV7-7; clone_size: .; d_call: .; cdr3_nt: TGTGCTAGCAGCTTAGCCTTTGGCGGCGCCTACGAGCAGTACTTC; cdr3_aa: CASSLAFGGAYEQYF